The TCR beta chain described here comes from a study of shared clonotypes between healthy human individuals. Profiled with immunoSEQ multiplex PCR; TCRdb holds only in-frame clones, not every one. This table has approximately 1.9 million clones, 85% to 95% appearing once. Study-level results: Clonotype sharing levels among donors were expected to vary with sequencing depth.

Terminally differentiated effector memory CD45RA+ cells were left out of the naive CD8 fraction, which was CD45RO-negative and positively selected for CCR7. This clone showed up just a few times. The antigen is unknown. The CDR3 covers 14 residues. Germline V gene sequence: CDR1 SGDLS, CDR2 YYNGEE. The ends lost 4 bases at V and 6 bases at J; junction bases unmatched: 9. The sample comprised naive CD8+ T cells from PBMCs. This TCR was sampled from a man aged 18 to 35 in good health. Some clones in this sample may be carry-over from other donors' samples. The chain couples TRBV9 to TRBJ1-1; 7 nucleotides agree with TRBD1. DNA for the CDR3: TGTGCCAGCAGCCCGCGACTAGGGGGCCCTGAAGCTTTCTTT. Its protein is CASSPRLGGPEAFF.